Presented here are 13 T cell receptor beta chains from one specimen sequenced in a study of T cell changes during pregnancy in multiple sclerosis. Assay: immunoSEQ multiplex PCR; the TCRdb copy retains only in-frame clones and omits some. The sample yields roughly 110,000 clones, approximately 90% seen once. This specimen was peripheral blood, taken in the third trimester of pregnancy. The origin of the receptors is a female donor in good health, enrolled as a control in a pregnancy study.

The gene calls are TRBV30 and TRBJ2-7, with TRBD1 matching over 7 bases. J gave up 4 bases and V 1 base, and 7 bases lay outside the gene matches. Per germline, CDR1 GTSNPN and CDR2 SVGIG (reference sequence). The CDR3 has 14 amino acids. CDR3 protein: CAWSGTGRGYEQYF. As DNA, the CDR3 is TGTGCCTGGAGTGGGACAGGCCGCGGGTACGAGCAGTACTTC.

The V and J genes are TRBV6-6 and TRBJ1-2; possibly TRBD1 for D (6 bases). The CDR3 has 15 amino acids. Germline assignment: CDR1 MNHNY and CDR2 SVGAGI (reference sequence). V lost 4 bases, J lost 4 bases, and 16 bases lay in between. Here the CDR3 reads CASSSRDTLGYGYTF. The CDR3 DNA reads as TGTGCCAGCAGTTCTCGGGACACCCTAGGCTATGGCTACACCTTC.

The chain is built from TRBV27 and TRBJ2-7, with 9 bases that match TRBD1. The trim removed 4 bases at V and 5 bases at J, leaving 3 bases unmatched. The germline CDR1 and CDR2 sequences are MNHEY and SMNVEV (reference sequence). The CDR3 loop spans 13 amino acids. CDR3 amino acids: CASSWDRANEQYF. The DNA of the CDR3 is TGTGCCAGCAGTTGGGACAGGGCGAACGAGCAGTACTTC.

The chain recombines TRBV6-5 with TRBJ1-1; weak D call: TRBD1 (5 bases). V lost 10 bases, J lost 1 base, and 19 bases lay in between. The germline CDR1 and CDR2 sequences are MNHEY and SVGAGI. The CDR3 runs to 15 residues. The CDR3 nucleotides read TGTGCCACCATTAAAGCGGGGGAGGGGAACACTGAAGCTTTCTTT. Residues: CATIKAGEGNTEAFF.

The sample holds one count of this clone. The chain uses TRBV27 and TRBJ1-4; D unresolved. Germline lookup yields CDR1 MNHEY and CDR2 SMNVEV (reference sequence). The CDR3 is 14 amino acids. V was cut by 5 bases and J by 6 bases, with 13 bases left in between. The CDR3: CASSRHREDEKLFF. CDR3 sequence (DNA): TGTGCCAGCAGTCGTCACAGAGAAGATGAAAAACTGTTTTTT.

V usage is TRBV2 and J usage is TRBJ1-2; TRBD1 agrees at 7 bases. Germline V gene lookup returns CDR1 SNHLY and CDR2 FYNNEI. The CDR3 runs 13 residues. J gave up 1 base and V 6 bases, and 2 bases lay outside the gene matches. The CDR3 loop is CASSGTVNYGYTF. The CDR3 DNA reads TGTGCCAGCAGCGGGACAGTTAACTATGGCTACACCTTC.

The rearrangement joins TRBV6-6 to TRBJ1-1; no reliable D call. Trimming stripped 3 bases from V and 8 bases from J, with 7 bases between. The CDR3 consists of 11 residues. CDR1 and CDR2 from the germline V gene are MNHNY and SVGAGI (reference sequence). This CDR3 reads CASSYALEAFF. DNA of the CDR3: TGTGCCAGCAGTTATGCACTGGAAGCTTTCTTT.

The rearrangement joins TRBV7-2 to TRBJ2-5; 12 bases line up with TRBD2. Germline CDR1 is SGHTA and CDR2 is FQGNSA. The CDR3 length is 16 residues. V gave up 3 bases and J gave up 1 base; unmatched junction bases: 3. CDR3 protein: CASSFRLAGAQETQYF. DNA for the CDR3: TGTGCCAGCAGCTTCCGACTAGCGGGGGCCCAAGAGACCCAGTACTTC.

On this clone: Other DNA sequences in the sample encode the same CDR3. The chain carries TRBV7-2 and TRBJ2-1; TRBD2 aligns across 7 bases. Trimming cost V 1 base and J 7 bases; bases outside gene matches: 1. Per germline, CDR1 SGHTA and CDR2 FQGNSA. CDR3 size: 13 residues. The CDR3 DNA is TGTGCCAGCAGCTTAGGACTAGCAAATGAGCAGTTCTTC. Translation gives CASSLGLANEQFF. The whole variable domain, filled in from reference TRBV7-2 and TRBJ2-1, reads GAGVSQSPSNKVTEKGKDVELRCDPISGHTALYWYRQSLGQGLEFLIYFQGNSAPDKSGLPSDRFSAERTGGSVSTLTIQRTQQEDSAVYLCASSLGLANEQFFGPGTRLTVL.

This clone was seen more than once but under ten times. The gene calls are TRBV7-2 and TRBJ2-1; D gene uncertain. Deletions cut 1 base from V and 4 bases from J, with 5 bases between. In germline, CDR1 is SGHTA, CDR2 FQGNSA. This CDR3 has 13 amino acids. The CDR3 bases are TGTGCCAGCAGCTTAGGACTTTACAATGAGCAGTTCTTC. Amino acid sequence: CASSLGLYNEQFF.

This clone was recorded once. The rearrangement links TRBV19 to TRBJ1-4; no clear D gene. The germline CDR1 and CDR2 sequences are LNHDA and SQIVND (reference sequence). Trimming took 6 bases from V and 2 from J, leaving 13 bases between them. CDR3 size: 15 residues. DNA of the CDR3: TGTGCCAGTAGCCCCCGGGGTGGGACTAATGAAAAACTGTTTTTT. Amino acids: CASSPRGGTNEKLFF.

J is TRBJ2-1 and V is TRBV5-6, with D hard to call. Germline assignment: CDR1 SGHDT and CDR2 YYEEEE. The ends were cut back, 0 bases at V and 5 bases at J, with 3 bases in the middle. This CDR3 has 12 amino acids. CDR3 bases: TGTGCCAGCAGCTTGGGCGACAATGAGCAGTTCTTC. Translated: CASSLGDNEQFF. The whole variable domain, remainder taken from reference TRBV5-6 and TRBJ2-1, is DAGVTQSPTHLIKTRGQQVTLRCSPKSGHDTVSWYQQALGQGPQFIFQYYEEEERQRGNFPDRFSGHQFPNYSSELNVNALLLGDSALYLCASSLGDNEQFFGPGTRLTVL.

The chain recombines TRBV4-1 with TRBJ2-7; maybe TRBD1 (6 bases). CDR3 length: 15 residues. In germline, CDR1 is MGHRA, CDR2 YSYEKL. Deletions cut 5 bases from V and 0 bases from J, with 14 bases between. The DNA for the CDR3 is TGCGCCAGCAGCGGACCGGGCAGGGGCTCCTACGAGCAGTACTTC. It is translated as CASSGPGRGSYEQYF.